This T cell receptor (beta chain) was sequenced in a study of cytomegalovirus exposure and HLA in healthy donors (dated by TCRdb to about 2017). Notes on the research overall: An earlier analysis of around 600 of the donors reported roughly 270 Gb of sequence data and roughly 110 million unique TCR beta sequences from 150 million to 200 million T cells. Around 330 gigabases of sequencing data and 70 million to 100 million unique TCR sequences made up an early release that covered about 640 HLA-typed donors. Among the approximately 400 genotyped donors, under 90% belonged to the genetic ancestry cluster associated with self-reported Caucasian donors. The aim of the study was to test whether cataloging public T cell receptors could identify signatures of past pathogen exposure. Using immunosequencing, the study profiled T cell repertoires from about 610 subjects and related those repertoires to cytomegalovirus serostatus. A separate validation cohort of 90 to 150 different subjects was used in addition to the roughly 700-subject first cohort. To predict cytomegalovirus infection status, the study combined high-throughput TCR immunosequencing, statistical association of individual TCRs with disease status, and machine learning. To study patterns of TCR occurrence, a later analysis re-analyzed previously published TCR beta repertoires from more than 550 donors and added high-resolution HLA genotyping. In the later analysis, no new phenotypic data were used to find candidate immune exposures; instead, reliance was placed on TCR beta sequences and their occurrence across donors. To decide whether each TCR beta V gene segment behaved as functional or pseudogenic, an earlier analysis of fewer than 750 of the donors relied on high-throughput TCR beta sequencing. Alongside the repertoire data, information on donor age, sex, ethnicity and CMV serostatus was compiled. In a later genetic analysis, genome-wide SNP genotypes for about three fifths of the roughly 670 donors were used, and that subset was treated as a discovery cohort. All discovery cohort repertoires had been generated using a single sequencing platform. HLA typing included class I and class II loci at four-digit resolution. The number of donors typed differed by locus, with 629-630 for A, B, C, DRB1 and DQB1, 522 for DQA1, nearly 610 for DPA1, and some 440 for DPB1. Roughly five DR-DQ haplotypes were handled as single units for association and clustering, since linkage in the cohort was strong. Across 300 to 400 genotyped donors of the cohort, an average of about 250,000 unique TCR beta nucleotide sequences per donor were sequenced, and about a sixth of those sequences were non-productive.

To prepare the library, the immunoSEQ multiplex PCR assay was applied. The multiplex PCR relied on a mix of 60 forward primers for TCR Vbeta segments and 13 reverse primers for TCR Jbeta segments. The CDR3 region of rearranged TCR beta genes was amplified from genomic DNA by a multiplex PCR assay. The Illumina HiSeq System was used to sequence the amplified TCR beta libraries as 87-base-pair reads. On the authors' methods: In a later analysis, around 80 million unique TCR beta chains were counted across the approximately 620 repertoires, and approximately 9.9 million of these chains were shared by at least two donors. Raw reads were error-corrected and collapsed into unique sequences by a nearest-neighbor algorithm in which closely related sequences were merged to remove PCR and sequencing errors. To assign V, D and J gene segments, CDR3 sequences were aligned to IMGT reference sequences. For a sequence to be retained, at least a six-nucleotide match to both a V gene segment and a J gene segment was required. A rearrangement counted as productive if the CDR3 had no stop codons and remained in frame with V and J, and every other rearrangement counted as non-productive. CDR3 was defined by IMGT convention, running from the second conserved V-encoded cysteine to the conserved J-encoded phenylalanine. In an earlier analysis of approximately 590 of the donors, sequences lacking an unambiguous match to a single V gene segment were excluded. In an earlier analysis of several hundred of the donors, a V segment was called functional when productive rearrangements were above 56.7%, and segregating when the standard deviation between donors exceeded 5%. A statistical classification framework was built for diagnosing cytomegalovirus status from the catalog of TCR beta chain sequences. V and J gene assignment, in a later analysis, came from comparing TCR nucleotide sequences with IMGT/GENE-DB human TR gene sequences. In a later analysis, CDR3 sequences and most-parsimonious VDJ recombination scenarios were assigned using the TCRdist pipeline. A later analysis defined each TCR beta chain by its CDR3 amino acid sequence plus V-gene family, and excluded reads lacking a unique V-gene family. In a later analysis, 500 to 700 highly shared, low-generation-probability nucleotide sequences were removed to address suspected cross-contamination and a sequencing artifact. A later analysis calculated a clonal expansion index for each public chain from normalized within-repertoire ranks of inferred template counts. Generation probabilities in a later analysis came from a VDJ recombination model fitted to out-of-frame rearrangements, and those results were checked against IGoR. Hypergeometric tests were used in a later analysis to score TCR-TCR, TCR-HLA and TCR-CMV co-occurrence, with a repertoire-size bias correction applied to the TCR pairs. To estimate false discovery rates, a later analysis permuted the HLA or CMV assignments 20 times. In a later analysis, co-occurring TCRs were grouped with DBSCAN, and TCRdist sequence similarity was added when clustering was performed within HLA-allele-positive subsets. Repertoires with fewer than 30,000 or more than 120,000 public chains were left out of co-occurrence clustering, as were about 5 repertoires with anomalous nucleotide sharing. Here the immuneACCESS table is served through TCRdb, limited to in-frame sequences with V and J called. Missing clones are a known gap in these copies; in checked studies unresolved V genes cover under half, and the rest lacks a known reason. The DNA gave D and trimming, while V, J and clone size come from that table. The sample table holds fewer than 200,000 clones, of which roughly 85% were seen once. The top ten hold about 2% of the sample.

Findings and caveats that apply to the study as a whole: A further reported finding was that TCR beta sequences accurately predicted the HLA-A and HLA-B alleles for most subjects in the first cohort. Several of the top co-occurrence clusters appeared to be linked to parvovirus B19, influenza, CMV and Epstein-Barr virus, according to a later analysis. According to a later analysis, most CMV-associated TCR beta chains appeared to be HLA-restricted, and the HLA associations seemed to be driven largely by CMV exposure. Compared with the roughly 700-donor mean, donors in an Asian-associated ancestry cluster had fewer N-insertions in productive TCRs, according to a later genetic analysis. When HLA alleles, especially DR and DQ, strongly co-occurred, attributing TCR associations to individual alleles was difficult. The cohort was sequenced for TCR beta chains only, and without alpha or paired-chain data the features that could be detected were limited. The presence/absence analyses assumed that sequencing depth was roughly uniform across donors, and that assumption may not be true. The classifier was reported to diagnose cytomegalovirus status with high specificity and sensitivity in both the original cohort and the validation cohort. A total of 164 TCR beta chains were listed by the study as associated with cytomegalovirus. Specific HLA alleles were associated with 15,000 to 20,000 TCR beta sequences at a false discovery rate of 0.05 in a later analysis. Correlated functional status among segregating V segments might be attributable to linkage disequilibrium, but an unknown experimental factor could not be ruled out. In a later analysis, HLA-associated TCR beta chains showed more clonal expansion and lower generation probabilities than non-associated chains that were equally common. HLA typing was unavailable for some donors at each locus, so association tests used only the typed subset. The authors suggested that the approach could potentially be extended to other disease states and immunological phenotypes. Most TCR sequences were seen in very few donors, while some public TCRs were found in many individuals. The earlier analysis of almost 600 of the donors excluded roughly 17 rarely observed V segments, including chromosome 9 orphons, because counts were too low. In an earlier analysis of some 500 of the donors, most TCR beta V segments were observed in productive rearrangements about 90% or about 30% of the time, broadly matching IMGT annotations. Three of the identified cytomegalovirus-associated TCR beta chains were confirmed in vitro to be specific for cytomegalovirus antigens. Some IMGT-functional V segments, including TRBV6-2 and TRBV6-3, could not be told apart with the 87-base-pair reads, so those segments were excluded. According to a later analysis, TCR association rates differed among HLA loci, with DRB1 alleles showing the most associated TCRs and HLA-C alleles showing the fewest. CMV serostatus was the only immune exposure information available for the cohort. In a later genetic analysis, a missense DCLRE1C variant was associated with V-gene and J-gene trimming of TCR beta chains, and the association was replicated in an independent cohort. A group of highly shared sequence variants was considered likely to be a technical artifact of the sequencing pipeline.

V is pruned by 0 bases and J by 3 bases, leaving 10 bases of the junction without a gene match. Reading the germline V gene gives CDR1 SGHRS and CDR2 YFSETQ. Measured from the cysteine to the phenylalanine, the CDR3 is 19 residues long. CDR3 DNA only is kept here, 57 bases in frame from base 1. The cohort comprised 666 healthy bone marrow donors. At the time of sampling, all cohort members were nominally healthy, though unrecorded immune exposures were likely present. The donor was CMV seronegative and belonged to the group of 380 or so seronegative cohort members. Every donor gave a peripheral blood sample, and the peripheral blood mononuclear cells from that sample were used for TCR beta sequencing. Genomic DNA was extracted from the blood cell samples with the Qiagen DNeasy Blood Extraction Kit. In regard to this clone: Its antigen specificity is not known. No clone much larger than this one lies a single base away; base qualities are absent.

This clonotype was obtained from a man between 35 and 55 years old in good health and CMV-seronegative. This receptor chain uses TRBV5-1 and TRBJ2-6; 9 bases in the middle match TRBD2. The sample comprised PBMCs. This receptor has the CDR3 CASSLAASSGMFGANVLTF. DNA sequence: TGCGCCAGCAGCTTGGCGGCTTCTAGCGGGATGTTTGGGGCCAACGTCCTGACTTTC.